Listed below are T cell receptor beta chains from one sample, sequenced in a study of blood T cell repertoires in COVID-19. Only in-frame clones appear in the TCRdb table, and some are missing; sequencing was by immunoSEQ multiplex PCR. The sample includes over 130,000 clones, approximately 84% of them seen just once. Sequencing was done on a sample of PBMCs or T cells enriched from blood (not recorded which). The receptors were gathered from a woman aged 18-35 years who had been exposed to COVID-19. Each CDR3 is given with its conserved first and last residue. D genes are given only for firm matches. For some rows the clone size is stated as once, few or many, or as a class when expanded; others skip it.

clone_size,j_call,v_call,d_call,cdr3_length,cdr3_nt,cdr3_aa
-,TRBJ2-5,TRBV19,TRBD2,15,TGTGCCAGTCGGGGACTAGCGAGGGGGCAAGAGACCCAGTACTTC,CASRGLARGQETQYF
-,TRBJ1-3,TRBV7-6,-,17,TGTGCCAGCAGCTTTCTCCGAGGGGGGGCGACTGGAAACACCATATATTTT,CASSFLRGGATGNTIYF
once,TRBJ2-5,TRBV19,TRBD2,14,TGTGCCAGCGCTAGCGGGGGGGCCCAAGAGACCCAGTACTTC,CASASGGAQETQYF
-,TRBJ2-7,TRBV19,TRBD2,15,TGTGCCAGCATCGGGACTAGCGGGAGAGGCTACGAGCAGTACTTC,CASIGTSGRGYEQYF
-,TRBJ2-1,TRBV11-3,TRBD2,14,TGTGCCAGCACCCCTGGACTAGGGAACAATGAGCAGTTCTTC,CASTPGLGNNEQFF
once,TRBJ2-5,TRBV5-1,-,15,TGCGCCAGCAGCTTGGTGCCTAGCGAACAAGAGACCCAGTACTTC,CASSLVPSEQETQYF
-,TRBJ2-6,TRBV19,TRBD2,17,TGTGCCAGTAGTCCAAGGGCCGGACTAGCGGACCAGAGCGTCCTGACTTTC,CASSPRAGLADQSVLTF
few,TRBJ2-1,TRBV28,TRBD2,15,TGTGCCAGCAGTTTAGCGGGAGTTAGAGGGAATGAGCAGTTCTTC,CASSLAGVRGNEQFF
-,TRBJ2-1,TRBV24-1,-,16,TGTGCCACCAGTGAGGCGAAGGGGCCAGGGCCCCATGAGCAGTTCTTC,CATSEAKGPGPHEQFF
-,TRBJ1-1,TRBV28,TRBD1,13,TGTGCCAGCAGTCTAACACAGGGGGCTGAAGCTTTCTTT,CASSLTQGAEAFF
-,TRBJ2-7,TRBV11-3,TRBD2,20,TGTGCCAGCAGCTTAGGGAACCTTATCGGGGCGACGGGAGGGCAGGACGAGCAGTACTTC,CASSLGNLIGATGGQDEQYF
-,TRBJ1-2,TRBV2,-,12,TGTGCCAGCAGCGCAGACACGTATGGCTACACCTTC,CASSADTYGYTF
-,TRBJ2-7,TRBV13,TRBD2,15,TGTGCCAGCAGCTTTTTACTAGCGGGAACCTACGAGCAGTACTTC,CASSFLLAGTYEQYF
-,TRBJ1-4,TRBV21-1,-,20,TGTGCCAGCAGCAATCTGACCAAATCAGGGTTAGGGCCCTCGAATGAAAAACTGTTTTTT,CASSNLTKSGLGPSNEKLFF
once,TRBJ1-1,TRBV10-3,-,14,TGTGCCATCAGTGCATCCGGGGGACCCACTGAAGCTTTCTTT,CAISASGGPTEAFF
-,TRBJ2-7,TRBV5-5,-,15,TGTGCCAGCAGCTTGGAGAGAGGCTCGCTTGTCGAGCAGTACTTC,CASSLERGSLVEQYF
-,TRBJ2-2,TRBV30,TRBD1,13,TGTGCCTGGGGCGGGACAGGGAACGGGGAGCTGTTTTTT,CAWGGTGNGELFF
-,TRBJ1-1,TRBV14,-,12,TGTGCCAGCAGCCGTCAGGGTGTTGAAGCTTTCTTT,CASSRQGVEAFF
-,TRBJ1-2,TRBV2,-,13,TGTGCCAGCAGAGTAAAAGGGGTTTATGGCTACACCTTC,CASRVKGVYGYTF
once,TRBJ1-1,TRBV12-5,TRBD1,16,TGTGCTAGTGGTTTGGTACTCGAGGACAGGGCAACTGAAGCTTTCTTT,CASGLVLEDRATEAFF
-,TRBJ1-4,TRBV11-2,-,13,TGTGCCAGCAGCCCAAGGACAGCTGAAAAACTGTTTTTT,CASSPRTAEKLFF
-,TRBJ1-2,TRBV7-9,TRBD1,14,TGTGCCAGCAGCATTGGGACAGGCAACTATGGCTACACCTTC,CASSIGTGNYGYTF
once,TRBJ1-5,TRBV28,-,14,TGTGCCAGCAGTTCCTCACAGAACAATCAGCCCCAGCATTTT,CASSSSQNNQPQHF
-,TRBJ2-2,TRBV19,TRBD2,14,TGTGCCAGCACTAGCGGGGCAAACACCGGGGAGCTGTTTTTT,CASTSGANTGELFF
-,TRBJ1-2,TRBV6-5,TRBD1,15,TGTGCCAGCAGCTCCCTGGGACAGGGAGCCTATGGCTACACCTTC,CASSSLGQGAYGYTF
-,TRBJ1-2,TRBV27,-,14,TGTGCCAGCAGTCCCAGGGGTACCAACTATGGCTACACCTTC,CASSPRGTNYGYTF
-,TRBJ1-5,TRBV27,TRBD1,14,TGTGCCAGCAGCCGGACAGGAAGAAATCAGCCCCAGCATTTT,CASSRTGRNQPQHF
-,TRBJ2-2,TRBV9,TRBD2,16,TGTGCCAGCAGCGTAGGAGTGGGACTAGCGTCCGGGGAGCTGTTTTTT,CASSVGVGLASGELFF
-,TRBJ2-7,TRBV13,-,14,TGTGCCAGCAGCTTAGGATCCAGGGTCGGCGAGCAGTACTTC,CASSLGSRVGEQYF
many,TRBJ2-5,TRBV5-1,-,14,TGCGCCAGCAGCGTTAGACAGTACCAAGAGACCCAGTACTTC,CASSVRQYQETQYF
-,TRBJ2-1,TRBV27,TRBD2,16,TGTGCCAGCAGCCAACTAGCGGACCTACCCTACAATGAGCAGTTCTTC,CASSQLADLPYNEQFF
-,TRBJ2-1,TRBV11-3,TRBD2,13,TGTGCCAGCAGCCCGGGGAGGGTCAATGAGCAGTTCTTC,CASSPGRVNEQFF
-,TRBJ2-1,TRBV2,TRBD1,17,TGTGCCAGCACCTATAATGTAGCCGGGACAGCTTACAATGAGCAGTTCTTC,CASTYNVAGTAYNEQFF
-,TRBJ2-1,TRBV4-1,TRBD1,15,TGCGCCAGCAGCCAGGACAGGGGGTCGCACAATGAGCAGTTCTTC,CASSQDRGSHNEQFF
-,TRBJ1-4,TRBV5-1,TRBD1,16,TGCGCCAGCAGCTTGACAGGGGGCCCAACTAATGAAAAACTGTTTTTT,CASSLTGGPTNEKLFF
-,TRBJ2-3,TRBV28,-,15,TGTGCCAGCAATCCCTCCCTTCCGAGCACAGATACGCAGTATTTT,CASNPSLPSTDTQYF
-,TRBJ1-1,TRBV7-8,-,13,TGTGCCAGCAGCTTAGAGGCAGGAGGAGAAGCTTTCTTT,CASSLEAGGEAFF
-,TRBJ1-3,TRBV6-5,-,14,TGTGCCAGCAGTTACACATACTCTGGAAACACCATATATTTT,CASSYTYSGNTIYF
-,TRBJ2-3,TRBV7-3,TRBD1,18,TGTGCCAGCAGCCTAAATTGGTTCGGGACAGGGGGTACAGATACGCAGTATTTT,CASSLNWFGTGGTDTQYF
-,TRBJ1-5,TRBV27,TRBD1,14,TGTGCCAGCAGTTTTAACAGGGGGGATCAGCCCCAGCATTTT,CASSFNRGDQPQHF
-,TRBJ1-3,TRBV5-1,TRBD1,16,TGCGCCAGCAGCCCCTTTACGGGACAGGGGGGAAACACCATATATTTT,CASSPFTGQGGNTIYF
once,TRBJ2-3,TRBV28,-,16,TGTGCCAGCAGTTTGGGTACAGGAGCCGCCACAGATACGCAGTATTTT,CASSLGTGAATDTQYF
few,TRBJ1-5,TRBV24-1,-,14,TGTGCCACCAGTGATATCAACAGGGCCCAGCCCCAGCATTTT,CATSDINRAQPQHF
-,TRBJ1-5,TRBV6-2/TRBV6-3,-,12,TGTGCCAGCAGTGACAGGTACCAGCCCCAGCATTTT,CASSDRYQPQHF
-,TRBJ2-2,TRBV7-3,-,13,TGTGCCAGCTCCGCAACGACAACCGGGGAGCTGTTTTTT,CASSATTTGELFF
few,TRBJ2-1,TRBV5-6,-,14,TGTGCCAGCAGCCCATCAGCGGGTTACAATGAGCAGTTCTTC,CASSPSAGYNEQFF
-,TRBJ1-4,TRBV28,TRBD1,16,TGTGCCAGCAGTCCTCAAGGACAGGGCACTAATGAAAAACTGTTTTTT,CASSPQGQGTNEKLFF
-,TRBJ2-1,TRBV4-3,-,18,TGCGCCAGCAGCCAAACCTGGAGGGCCCAAGAGCCCTACAATGAGCAGTTCTTC,CASSQTWRAQEPYNEQFF
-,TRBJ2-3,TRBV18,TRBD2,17,TGTGCCAGCTCACCACCCCGACTAGCGGATAGCACAGATACGCAGTATTTT,CASSPPRLADSTDTQYF
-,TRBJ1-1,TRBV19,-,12,TGTGCCAGTAGTATGGGGGGCACTGAAGCTTTCTTT,CASSMGGTEAFF
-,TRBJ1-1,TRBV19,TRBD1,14,TGTGCCAGTAGCTCCCAGGGGGGAGTCGGGGAAGCTTTCTTT,CASSSQGGVGEAFF
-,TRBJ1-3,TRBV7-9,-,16,TGTGCCAGCAGCTCCAGAAACTTAGCCTCTGGAAACACCATATATTTT,CASSSRNLASGNTIYF
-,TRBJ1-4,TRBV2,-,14,TGTGCCAGCAGTGAGGGGACATTGGACGAAAAACTGTTTTTT,CASSEGTLDEKLFF
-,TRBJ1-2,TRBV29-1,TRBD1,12,TGCAGCGGCCGACAGGGGGCAAATGGCTACACCTTC,CSGRQGANGYTF
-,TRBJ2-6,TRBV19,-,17,TGTGCCAGTAGCGAAAGCGGGCCGGGGACCGGGGCCAACGTCCTGACTTTC,CASSESGPGTGANVLTF
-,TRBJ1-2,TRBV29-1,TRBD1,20,TGCAGCGTTGTTTTTCCTCGGGTATCGGCTTCCGACAGGGTGCATCGGGGCTACACCTTC,CSVVFPRVSASDRVHRGYTF
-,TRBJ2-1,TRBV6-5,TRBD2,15,TGTGCCAGCAGTTACTCCCTAGCGGGGTACAATGAGCAGTTCTTC,CASSYSLAGYNEQFF
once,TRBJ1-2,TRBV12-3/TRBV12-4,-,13,TGTGCCAGCAGTTTGGAGGGGCCCTATGGCTACACCTTC,CASSLEGPYGYTF
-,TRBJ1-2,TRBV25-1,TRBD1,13,TGTGCCAGCAGCCTGGACAGGGACTATGGCTACACCTTC,CASSLDRDYGYTF
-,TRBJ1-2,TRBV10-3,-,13,TGTGCCATCCAGGGCCCCTCCGCGAATGGCTACACCTTC,CAIQGPSANGYTF